Given below is one TCR beta chain in context. Its antigen remains unknown. Each CDR3 protein is one row after TCRdb ran MiXCR on the RT-PCR reads. The sample carries around 17,000 distinct CDR3 sequences, roughly 80% recorded once. This CDR3 has 13 amino acids. V was clipped by 3 bases and J by 1 base, with 6 bases between them. Germline CDR1 reads KGHSH; CDR2 reads LQKENI. These data originate in a study of yellow fever vaccine responses in identical twins. Whole-study results and caveats: Among the twins, the vaccine T cell response reportedly seemed partly convergent and partly personalized.

The chain links TRBV18 to TRBJ1-1; D is uncertain. This material consisted of T cells from blood (PBMCs), unsorted or a sorted subset (not recorded which), taken before or after yellow fever vaccination (not recorded which). The receptor comes from a woman aged 18-35 years who received the yellow fever vaccine. This chain's CDR3 is CASSPQENTEAFF. The CDR3 nucleotides read TGTGCCAGCTCACCGCAGGAGAACACTGAAGCTTTCTTT.